Shown below are 27 T cell receptor beta chains from a single sample sequenced in a study of OX40 agonist ivuxolimab in advanced cancers. Assay used: immunoSEQ multiplex PCR; TCRdb lists only in-frame clones, some missing. In the table there are around 43,000 clones, more than 80% of which are singletons. This specimen was CD4+ or CD8+ T cells sorted from blood, taken in a trial of the OX40 agonist ivuxolimab. The receptors come from an adult with an advanced solid tumor such as melanoma, head and neck, liver or kidney cancer.

This chain uses TRBV5-4 with TRBJ1-5; D not certain. With 1 base removed from V and 6 bases from J, the gap between germline ends came to 5 bases. Germline CDR1 reads SGHNT; CDR2 reads YYREEE (reference sequence). CDR3 length: 12 amino acids. This CDR3 is CASSLLGQPQHF. The CDR3 DNA follows: TGTGCCAGCAGCTTGTTAGGTCAGCCCCAGCATTTT.

CDR3 protein: CASSLTRGTGELFF. In nucleotides, the CDR3 is TGTGCCAGCAGCTTAACCCGGGGAACCGGGGAGCTGTTTTTT. This chain links TRBV11-1 with TRBJ2-2; weak D call: TRBD2 (5 bases). The V end was cut by 2 bases, the J end by 5 bases, with 9 bases between. The CDR3 is 14 residues long. CDR1 and CDR2 (germline): SGHAT, FQDESV (reference sequence).

The V and J genes are TRBV4-2 and TRBJ2-1; possibly TRBD2 for D (5 bases). Germline CDR1 is LGHNA and CDR2 is YNFKEQ. CDR3 size: 16 residues. Trimming took 0 bases from V and 0 from J, leaving 9 bases between them. The CDR3 DNA sequence: TGTGCCAGCAGCCAAGATCGTGGGAGCTCCTACAATGAGCAGTTCTTC. Encoded protein: CASSQDRGSSYNEQFF.

This clone was counted once. The chain has TRBV21-1 and TRBJ2-7. TRBV21-1 counts as a pseudogene. The CDR3 totals 16 residues. CDR3 amino acids: CASSSQRDQKSYEQYF. The CDR3 bases are TGTGCCAGCAGCTCGCAACGGGACCAAAAATCCTACGAGCAGTACTTC.

The genes are TRBV14 and TRBJ2-1; D may match TRBD1 or TRBD2 (5 bases each). CDR3 length: 17 residues. Deletions cut 4 bases from V and 5 bases from J, with 21 bases between. The germline V gene has CDR1 SGHDN and CDR2 FVKESK. This CDR3 is CASSPPPGTPHHNEQFF. The DNA for the CDR3 is TGTGCCAGCAGCCCACCTCCCGGGACCCCACACCACAATGAGCAGTTCTTC.

The rearrangement uses TRBV6-6 and TRBJ2-5; D possibly corresponds to TRBD1 (5 bases). Trimming cost V 1 base and J 2 bases, with 8 bases left between them. The CDR3 is 14 residues long. In germline, CDR1 is MNHNY, CDR2 SVGAGI (reference sequence). CDR3 bases: TGTGCCAGCAGTTACTATCGACAGCAAGAGACCCAGTACTTC. This sequence encodes CASSYYRQQETQYF.

The J gene is TRBJ1-1, the V gene TRBV11-2, with D tentatively TRBD1 (5 bases). The CDR3 has 14 residues. Germline V gene data show CDR1 as SGHAT and CDR2 as FQNNGV. Trimming took 3 bases from V and 4 from J, leaving 12 bases between them. The CDR3 DNA is TGTGCCAGCAGCTTTCGGTTGGGGGGCACTGAAGCTTTCTTT. Translation: CASSFRLGGTEAFF.

The V and J genes are TRBV7-6 and TRBJ1-2; D possibly corresponds to TRBD1 (5 bases). Deletions cut 5 bases from V and 1 base from J, with 20 bases between. The CDR3 is 17 residues long. Germline V gene lookup returns CDR1 SGHVS and CDR2 FNYEAQ. The CDR3 is CASSPRAVPHFNYGYTF. DNA for the CDR3: TGTGCCAGCAGCCCCAGGGCGGTCCCCCACTTTAACTATGGCTACACCTTC.

This clone has a single count. V gene TRBV4-2 combines with J gene TRBJ2-7; the D is unclear. Trimming left V 1 base short and J 4 bases short, with 8 bases between. CDR1 is LGHNA, CDR2 YNFKEQ, per germline. The CDR3 covers 13 residues. The CDR3 here is CASSQGGGYEQYF. CDR3 in DNA: TGTGCCAGCAGCCAAGGGGGTGGTTACGAGCAGTACTTC.

The sample holds one count of this clone. This chain uses TRBV6-6 with TRBJ1-2; perhaps TRBD1 as D (6 bases). With 5 bases removed from V and 8 bases from J, the gap between germline ends came to 12 bases. The CDR3 extends over 12 amino acids. Germline V gene sequence: CDR1 MNHNY, CDR2 SVGAGI (reference sequence). As DNA, the CDR3 is TGTGCCAGCAGTGCGGACAGAAAAGGCTACACCTTC. Translating it yields CASSADRKGYTF.

The CDR3 DNA follows: TGTGCCAGCAGCCCAGATTATGGCTACACCTTC. Translating it yields CASSPDYGYTF. The chain is built from TRBV7-9 and TRBJ1-2; the D is unclear. CDR3 size: 11 residues. Trimming stripped 5 bases from V and 5 bases from J, with 6 bases between. Germline lookup yields CDR1 SEHNR and CDR2 FQNEAQ (reference sequence).

CDR3 loop: CASKGGPDNEQFF. DNA of the CDR3: TGTGCCAGTAAGGGGGGTCCCGACAATGAGCAGTTCTTC. The chain couples TRBV7-9 to TRBJ2-1, with D perhaps assigned TRBD1 or TRBD2 (6 bases each). The CDR3 has 13 residues. Germline lookup yields CDR1 SEHNR and CDR2 FQNEAQ (reference sequence). The V and J ends lost 9 bases and 5 bases respectively, with 14 bases between them.

The J gene is TRBJ2-3, the V gene TRBV4-1; tentatively, D is TRBD1 (5 bases). V lost 4 bases, J lost 2 bases, and 19 bases lay in between. The germline gives CDR1 MGHRA, CDR2 YSYEKL. This CDR3 has 17 residues. CDR3 amino acids: CASSRKGPPANTDTQYF. As DNA, the CDR3 is TGCGCCAGCAGCCGGAAGGGGCCCCCCGCTAACACAGATACGCAGTATTTT.

The V call is TRBV2, the J call TRBJ2-7, with 7 positions matching TRBD1. V was clipped by 3 bases and J by 1 base; unmatched bases: 9. Germline assignment: CDR1 SNHLY and CDR2 FYNNEI. There are 16 residues in the CDR3. CDR3 sequence reads: CASSDPGTADSYEQYF. The DNA of the CDR3 is TGTGCCAGCAGTGATCCCGGGACAGCAGATTCCTACGAGCAGTACTTC.

The chain is built from TRBV6-1 and TRBJ1-2; D gene ambiguous. Germline values: CDR1 MNHNS, CDR2 SASEGT. V lost 1 base, J lost 0 bases, and 9 bases lay in between. The CDR3 consists of 15 residues. In nucleotides, the CDR3 is TGTGCCAGCAGTGAAGTAGTTTCCCCTAACTATGGCTACACCTTC. This translates into CASSEVVSPNYGYTF.

This chain connects TRBV27 to TRBJ2-5; TRBD2 might be the D (7 bases). The CDR3 runs to 14 residues. Trimming removed 0 bases from V and 6 bases from J, with 11 bases in between. CDR1 is MNHEY and CDR2 is SMNVEV in the germline V gene (reference sequence). CDR3 in amino acids: CASSLSGGVKTQYF. The CDR3 coding sequence is TGTGCCAGCAGTTTATCAGGGGGGGTAAAGACCCAGTACTTC.

V and J are TRBV9 and TRBJ1-1, with D unclear. The V and J ends lost 3 bases and 0 bases respectively, with 9 bases between them. The CDR3 has 14 residues. Per the germline V gene, CDR1 is SGDLS and CDR2 is YYNGEE. CDR3 DNA: TGTGCCAGCAGCGACAACGGCATGAACACTGAAGCTTTCTTT. Protein sequence: CASSDNGMNTEAFF. Full variable domain (remainder filled in from reference TRBV9 and TRBJ1-1): DSGVTQTPKHLITATGQRVTLRCSPRSGDLSVYWYQQSLDQGLQFLIQYYNGEERAKGNILERFSAQQFPDLHSELNLSSLELGDSALYFCASSDNGMNTEAFFGQGTRLTVV.

The chain combines TRBV2 with TRBJ1-1; the D is unclear. Trimming pared 6 bases from V and 0 bases from J, leaving 14 bases between. CDR3 length: 15 residues. The germline CDR1 and CDR2 sequences are SNHLY and FYNNEI. CDR3 nucleotides: TGTGCCAGCAGGAGGGTGGTCAGCCTGAACACTGAAGCTTTCTTT. This encodes CASRRVVSLNTEAFF.

The chain employs TRBV5-1 and TRBJ2-7; 8 positions agree with TRBD1. This CDR3 comprises 14 residues. V lost 4 bases and J lost 4; bases outside the gene matches: 7. Germline V gives CDR1 SGHRS, CDR2 YFSETQ. The CDR3 sequence is CASSLRTGWYEQYF. The CDR3 nucleotides are TGCGCCAGCAGCCTCCGGACAGGGTGGTACGAGCAGTACTTC.

The chain is built from TRBV27 and TRBJ1-6, with D perhaps TRBD1 (6 bases). Trimming left V 5 bases short and J 6 bases short, with 17 bases between. Germline assignment: CDR1 MNHEY and CDR2 SMNVEV (reference sequence). The CDR3 has 16 residues. Written as DNA, the CDR3 is TGTGCCAGCAGTCCCTCCGCAGGGGAGGGTAATTCACCCCTCCACTTT. This gives the protein CASSPSAGEGNSPLHF.

The chain is built from TRBV7-9 and TRBJ2-1; the D gene could be TRBD1 or TRBD2 (5 bases each). V was shortened by 6 bases and J by 0 bases, with 15 bases between the two germline ends. The CDR3 loop spans 16 amino acids. Germline V CDR1 and CDR2: SEHNR, FQNEAQ (reference sequence). The CDR3 coding sequence is TGTGCCAGCAGGCCCTCCTCAGGGAGCTCCTACAATGAGCAGTTCTTC. It translates to CASRPSSGSSYNEQFF.

This chain links TRBV7-9 with TRBJ2-7, with D possibly called TRBD1 or TRBD2 (6 bases each). Germline V gives CDR1 SEHNR, CDR2 FQNEAQ (reference sequence). The CDR3 runs to 14 residues. V was shortened by 6 bases and J by 4 bases, with 16 bases between the two germline ends. The DNA for the CDR3 is TGTGCCAGCAGTCCGGGGGCGAGTGGTTACGAGCAGTACTTC. This encodes CASSPGASGYEQYF.

The V gene is TRBV2, the J gene TRBJ2-7, with D uncertain. From germline, CDR1 is SNHLY and CDR2 FYNNEI. This CDR3 spans 13 amino acids. V was pared by 3 bases and J by 6 bases, with 12 bases between. CDR3 nucleotide sequence: TGTGCCAGCAGTGAGATAGCCCAAGGCGAGCAGTACTTC. Translating it yields CASSEIAQGEQYF.

The chain has TRBV19 and TRBJ1-1, with 9 bases identical to TRBD1. Germline V gene data show CDR1 as LNHDA and CDR2 as SQIVND (reference sequence). The CDR3 runs 11 residues. Trimming at V came to 8 bases and at J to 6 bases, leaving 1 base not matched to a gene. CDR3 in amino acids: CASRTGAEAFF. Written as DNA, the CDR3 is TGTGCCAGTCGGACAGGGGCTGAAGCTTTCTTT.

The chain combines TRBV5-1 with TRBJ1-1, with TRBD1 matching over 8 bases. The V gene end was trimmed by 2 bases and the J gene end by 4 bases; junction bases not matched to a gene: 1. In germline, CDR1 is SGHRS, CDR2 YFSETQ. The CDR3 spans 13 residues. CDR3 residues: CASSFGQGTEAFF. The CDR3 DNA is TGCGCCAGCAGCTTTGGACAGGGCACTGAAGCTTTCTTT.

The J gene is TRBJ2-3, the V gene TRBV15; D possibly corresponds to TRBD2 (6 bases). The CDR3 covers 14 residues. CDR1 LNHNV and CDR2 YYDKDF come from the germline V gene (reference sequence). Deletions cut 5 bases from V and 7 bases from J, with 16 bases between. The DNA of the CDR3 is TGTGCCACCAGCGTCACAAACCGGGAGCATACGCAGTATTTT. This gives the protein CATSVTNREHTQYF.

V usage is TRBV5-1 and J usage is TRBJ1-2; TRBD1 matches 8 bases. The CDR3 is made up of 14 amino acids. From germline, CDR1 is SGHRS and CDR2 YFSETQ. The ends lost 4 bases at V and 4 bases at J; junction bases unmatched: 6. CDR3 nucleotide sequence: TGCGCCAGCAGCGGGACAGGAAACACCTATGGCTACACCTTC. Its protein product is CASSGTGNTYGYTF.